These 32 T cell receptor beta chains originate from one sample sequenced in a study of T cell repertoires in cytomegalovirus infection. TCRdb itself ran the reads through MiXCR, one entry per CDR3 protein. The sample lists around 300,000 distinct CDR3 sequences, approximately 9.5% occurring once. Sequencing was performed on PBMCs. These receptors came from a human donor in good health (CMV status not recorded). Some clones in this sample may be carry-over from other donors' samples.

This chain joins TRBV6-5 and TRBJ2-1; TRBD2 is a possible D gene (5 bases). With 2 bases removed from V and 12 bases from J, the gap between germline ends came to 11 bases. The CDR3 is 12 residues long. Germline CDR1 reads MNHEY; CDR2 reads SVGAGI. CDR3 in amino acids: CASSYPGLGQFF. The DNA of the CDR3 is TGTGCCAGCAGTTACCCAGGACTGGGGCAGTTCTTC.

In its sample, this clonotype was seen many times. J is TRBJ1-3 and V is TRBV15; D is unresolved. Germline lookup yields CDR1 LNHNV and CDR2 YYDKDF (reference sequence). This CDR3 contains 13 residues. The V end lost 1 base, the J end lost 9 bases, and 10 bases lay between the germline ends. CDR3 protein: CATSRGNPPTIYF. CDR3 DNA sequence: TGTGCCACCAGCAGAGGAAACCCACCCACCATATATTTT.

This clonotype was seen ten or more times. J is TRBJ2-5 and V is TRBV7-2; D is possibly TRBD1 or TRBD2 (5 bases each). The germline V gene encodes CDR1 SGHTA and CDR2 FQGNSA. V was cut by 5 bases and J by 5 bases, with 18 bases left in between. The CDR3 consists of 15 residues. DNA for the CDR3: TGTGCCAGCAGCCCACCGATCCGGGGCCGTGAGACCCAGTACTTC. Protein: CASSPPIRGRETQYF.

This clonotype appeared many times. V and J are TRBV7-9 and TRBJ1-2; TRBD1 is a possible D gene (6 bases). V was trimmed by 5 bases and J by 7 bases, leaving 23 bases between them. The length of the CDR3 is 16 residues. Per the germline V gene, CDR1 is SEHNR and CDR2 is FQNEAQ (reference sequence). CDR3 sequence (DNA): TGTGCCAGCAGCCTGTCGACAGGCCTTCATGCGGGTGGCTACACCTTC. Amino acid sequence: CASSLSTGLHAGGYTF.

This clonotype occurred a few times. The rearrangement uses TRBV6-8 and TRBJ1-5; 9 nucleotides line up with TRBD1. Germline V gene sequence: CDR1 MNHGY, CDR2 SAAAGT. J lost 0 bases, V lost 4 bases, and 1 base had no gene match. This CDR3 is built from 15 residues. CDR3 region: CASSWTGDSNQPQHF. The DNA for the CDR3 is TGTGCCAGCAGTTGGACAGGGGATAGCAATCAGCCCCAGCATTTT.

This clonotype has a handful of counts. The V call is TRBV7-9, the J call TRBJ2-3, with D tentatively TRBD2 (6 bases). CDR3 length equals 13 residues. The germline CDR1 and CDR2 sequences are SEHNR and FQNEAQ (reference sequence). Trimming took off 2 bases at V and 4 bases at J, with 7 bases between the two ends. The CDR3 protein is CASSLRESDTQYF. For the CDR3, the DNA is TGTGCCAGCAGCTTACGGGAGTCAGATACGCAGTATTTT.

To note about this clonotype: This may stem from a read error, because a much larger clone lies one nucleotide away. The J gene is TRBJ1-2, the V gene TRBV6-6, with D tentatively TRBD1 (5 bases). The CDR3 contains 14 residues. The germline gives CDR1 MNHNY, CDR2 SVGAGI (reference sequence). CDR3 sequence reads: CASSYVRGVYAYTF. CDR3 sequence (DNA): TGTGCCAGCAGTTACGTACGGGGGGTGTATGCCTACACCTTC.

The genes are TRBV20-1 and TRBJ1-1, with D hard to call. CDR3 length: 13 residues. Germline V gene lookup returns CDR1 DFQATT and CDR2 SNEGSKA (reference sequence). V was clipped by 0 bases and J by 5 bases, with 10 bases between them. The CDR3 loop is CSARDSGWTEAFF. The CDR3 DNA reads as TGCAGTGCTAGAGATAGCGGATGGACTGAAGCTTTCTTT.

This clonotype was detected a few times. This chain uses TRBV6-8 with TRBJ2-1; TRBD2 aligns across 8 bases. The CDR3 contains 15 residues. With 6 bases clipped from V and 2 bases from J, the junction kept 6 bases outside the gene matches. Per the germline V gene, CDR1 is MNHGY and CDR2 is SAAAGT. DNA for the CDR3: TGTGCCAGCAGCGTAAGCGGGGGACCCTACAATGAGCAGTTCTTC. Its protein product is CASSVSGGPYNEQFF.

This clonotype was seen a handful of times. The chain joins TRBV7-3 to TRBJ2-2; no clear D. The CDR3 totals 17 residues. V lost 1 base and J 1 base, leaving 13 bases between the germline ends. Germline CDR1 reads SGHTA; CDR2 reads FQGTGA. CDR3: CASSLRAPRQNTGELFF. The CDR3 DNA reads TGTGCCAGCAGCTTAAGGGCGCCCAGACAGAACACCGGGGAGCTGTTTTTT.

This clonotype was counted only a few times. The rearrangement joins TRBV12-3 or TRBV12-4 to TRBJ1-5, with 8 nucleotides matching TRBD1. The CDR3 is 16 residues long. V was clipped by 5 bases and J by 4 bases; unmatched bases: 10. DNA for the CDR3: TGTGCCAGCAGTCCCCAATGGCAGGGGGCGAATCAGCCCCAGCATTTT. Translated, it gives CASSPQWQGANQPQHF.

This chain links TRBV19 with TRBJ1-1; D is unclear. Trimming removed 3 bases at V and 4 bases at J, with 9 bases between. Germline assignment: CDR1 LNHDA and CDR2 SQIVND (reference sequence). The CDR3 contains 13 residues. CDR3 region: CASSMSRSTEAFF. The CDR3 bases are TGTGCCAGTAGTATGTCCCGGAGCACTGAAGCTTTCTTT.

This clonotype was seen a handful of times. This chain links TRBV10-3 with TRBJ2-1, with D tentatively TRBD1 or TRBD2 (6 bases each). The CDR3 is 15 residues long. Per the germline V gene, CDR1 is ENHRY and CDR2 is SYGVKD. The V end was cut by 3 bases, the J end by 7 bases, with 16 bases between. CDR3 nucleotides: TGTGCCATCAGTGAAAGGGGGGACCTCTTTAATGAGCAGTTCTTC. Its translation: CAISERGDLFNEQFF.

The J gene is TRBJ1-1, the V gene TRBV28; weak D call: TRBD1 (6 bases). Trimming took 6 bases from V and 4 from J, leaving 15 bases between them. This CDR3 spans 14 amino acids. Germline values: CDR1 MDHEN, CDR2 SYDVKM. CDR3 region: CASSFAGVGTEAFF. In nucleotides, the CDR3 is TGTGCCAGCAGCTTTGCAGGGGTAGGCACTGAAGCTTTCTTT.

This clonotype was counted at least ten times. The chain employs TRBV7-8 and TRBJ1-5; D is uncertain. V was clipped by 1 base and J by 4 bases, with 5 bases between them. The V gene's germline CDR1 is SGHVS and CDR2 FQNEAQ. The CDR3 has 13 residues. The CDR3 DNA is TGTGCCAGCAGCTTAGAACGGAATCAGCCCCAGCATTTT. Its translation: CASSLERNQPQHF.

This clonotype was seen only a few times. The chain is built from TRBV18 and TRBJ1-2; 7 nucleotides line up with TRBD1. V was pared by 3 bases and J by 3 bases, with 4 bases of the junction left unmatched. Germline V gene lookup returns CDR1 KGHSH and CDR2 LQKENI. This CDR3 contains 14 residues. The CDR3 region is CASSPRGRDYGYTF. The CDR3 nucleotides read TGTGCCAGCTCACCGAGGGGGCGCGACTATGGCTACACCTTC.

This chain connects TRBV11-2 to TRBJ2-3; D is ambiguous. This CDR3 is built from 14 residues. Germline V gene sequence: CDR1 SGHAT, CDR2 FQNNGV. V lost 5 bases and J lost 0, with 9 bases in between. The CDR3 loop is CASSKRPSTDTQYF. CDR3 nucleotides: TGTGCCAGCAGCAAGCGACCCAGCACAGATACGCAGTATTTT.

The chain couples TRBV7-9 to TRBJ2-1; TRBD1 agrees at 9 bases. Per germline, CDR1 SEHNR and CDR2 FQNEAQ (reference sequence). The junction had 9 bases not matched to a gene; V was cut back by 1 base and J by 8 bases. The CDR3 totals 16 residues. The CDR3 reads CASSLDPGQGSHEQFF. CDR3 bases: TGTGCCAGCAGCTTAGACCCAGGACAGGGGTCACATGAGCAGTTCTTC.

A single count supports this clonotype. DNA for the CDR3: TGTGCCAGCAGCTTAGTCAGGGGACAGGGGGATGAAGCTTTCTTT. As protein: CASSLVRGQGDEAFF. This chain uses TRBV7-9 with TRBJ1-1; 11 bases are shared with TRBD1. V lost 1 base, J lost 7 bases, and 5 bases stayed unmatched. The germline V gene has CDR1 SEHNR and CDR2 FQNEAQ (reference sequence). The CDR3 length is 15 residues.

At least ten counts were recorded for this clonotype. V gene TRBV28 combines with J gene TRBJ2-6; D is undetermined. Trimming cost V 6 bases and J 0 bases, with 6 bases left between them. The CDR3 is 14 amino acids. CDR1 MDHEN and CDR2 SYDVKM come from the germline V gene. The chain's CDR3 is CASRFPSGANVLTF. The DNA for the CDR3 is TGTGCCAGCAGATTCCCCTCTGGGGCCAACGTCCTGACTTTC.

This clonotype was detected ten times or more. This sequence joins TRBV7-2 and TRBJ2-3; 14 nucleotides line up with TRBD2. Germline V lookup: CDR1 SGHTA, CDR2 FQGNSA. CDR3 length equals 16 residues. V lost 6 bases and J lost 2; bases outside the gene matches: 4. DNA of the CDR3: TGTGCCAGCAGGACTAGCGGGGGGGCCTTCACAGATACGCAGTATTTT. Translated: CASRTSGGAFTDTQYF.

Many counts were recorded for this clonotype. The V gene is TRBV20-1, the J gene TRBJ1-5; 7 bases are a match to TRBD1. Trimming took 2 bases from V and 1 from J; bases not matched to a gene: 5. The CDR3 runs 15 residues. CDR1 is DFQATT and CDR2 is SNEGSKA in the germline V gene (reference sequence). The CDR3 region is CSARKPGQSNQPQHF. As DNA, the CDR3 is TGCAGTGCTAGAAAACCGGGACAGAGCAATCAGCCCCAGCATTTT.

This clonotype showed up just a few times. The V call is TRBV27, the J call TRBJ1-1; D is undetermined. Germline loops: CDR1 MNHEY, CDR2 SMNVEV (reference sequence). The CDR3 covers 11 residues. The V gene lost 4 bases and the J gene lost 8 bases, with 8 bases spanning the gap. For the CDR3, the DNA is TGTGCCAGCAGTTACGGGCTCGAAGCTTTCTTT. It encodes CASSYGLEAFF.

The chain uses TRBV6-2 or TRBV6-3 and TRBJ2-1; TRBD2 is a possible D gene (5 bases). The CDR3 length is 14 residues. Germline CDR1 and CDR2: MNHEY and SVGEGT. The V end lost 2 bases, the J end lost 10 bases, and 15 bases lay between the germline ends. In nucleotides, the CDR3 is TGTGCCAGCAGTTACGGGCTAGAGGGAGACGAGCAGTTCTTC. It yields the protein CASSYGLEGDEQFF.

Ten or more counts support this clonotype. V gene TRBV7-9 combines with J gene TRBJ1-2; D might be TRBD1 (6 bases). The germline V gene encodes CDR1 SEHNR and CDR2 FQNEAQ (reference sequence). The CDR3 is 15 residues long. V was pared by 1 base and J by 5 bases, with 14 bases between. The CDR3 here is CASSLGPDRGYGYTF. The CDR3 DNA is TGTGCCAGCAGCTTAGGCCCGGACAGAGGTTATGGCTACACCTTC.

The V gene is TRBV7-9, the J gene TRBJ1-2, with 8 bases aligning to TRBD1. With V trimmed by 4 bases and J by 2 bases, 9 bases remained unmatched. Germline CDR1 is SEHNR and CDR2 is FQNEAQ (reference sequence). This CDR3 comprises 16 residues. This CDR3 is CASSSPWDRPNYGYTF. In DNA form, the CDR3 reads TGTGCCAGCAGCTCCCCTTGGGACAGGCCGAACTATGGCTACACCTTC.

This clonotype was seen a few times. This chain joins TRBV25-1 and TRBJ2-1; TRBD1 matches at 8 bases. From germline, CDR1 is MGHDK and CDR2 SYGVNS. CDR3 length equals 16 residues. With V trimmed by 7 bases and J by 7 bases, 15 bases remained unmatched. The CDR3 bases are TGTGCCAGCACCGCGCCACTGGACAGGGCGCGGAATGAGCAGTTCTTC. Encoded protein: CASTAPLDRARNEQFF.

In its sample, this clonotype was seen many times. This chain links TRBV28 with TRBJ1-1; D is undetermined. The V gene's germline CDR1 is MDHEN and CDR2 SYDVKM. The CDR3 has 13 amino acids. Trimming removed 6 bases at V and 7 bases at J, with 15 bases between. The CDR3 nucleotides read TGTGCCAGCAGGCAAATGCCGGCCGGTGAAGCTTTCTTT. It codes for CASRQMPAGEAFF.

This clonotype has a count of ten or more. The rearrangement links TRBV19 to TRBJ1-1; D remains unclear. The length of the CDR3 is 14 residues. CDR1 and CDR2 (germline): LNHDA, SQIVND (reference sequence). The V gene lost 1 base and the J gene lost 0 bases, with 6 bases spanning the gap. The CDR3 protein is CASSIGLLNTEAFF. The CDR3 bases are TGTGCCAGTAGTATAGGACTCCTGAACACTGAAGCTTTCTTT.

This clonotype was observed a handful of times. The V call is TRBV20-1, the J call TRBJ1-2; D unclear. V was trimmed by 7 bases and J by 8 bases, leaving 17 bases between them. The CDR3 extends over 12 amino acids. The germline gives CDR1 DFQATT, CDR2 SNEGSKA (reference sequence). The CDR3 is CSVTARVRGYTF. CDR3 nucleotide sequence: TGCAGTGTTACCGCGCGGGTACGGGGCTACACCTTC.

This chain connects TRBV27 to TRBJ1-2; TRBD1 aligns across 7 bases. Losses at the gene ends were 3 bases for V and 5 bases for J; bases not matched to a gene: 3. Germline V gene sequence: CDR1 MNHEY, CDR2 SMNVEV (reference sequence). The CDR3 spans 13 residues. The CDR3 DNA reads TGTGCCAGCAGTTTTTCAGGGGGGTATGGCTACACCTTC. Translated, it gives CASSFSGGYGYTF.

This clonotype was observed a handful of times. This chain links TRBV2 with TRBJ1-2, with D uncertain. This CDR3 has 15 residues. From germline, CDR1 is SNHLY and CDR2 FYNNEI. V dropped 6 bases and J dropped 8 bases, with 22 bases sitting between them. In DNA, the CDR3 is TGTGCCAGCAGGGATTTCTCGCGGGCCCGGTGGGGCTACACCTTC. Translation: CASRDFSRARWGYTF.